This TCR beta chain came from a study of regulatory T cells in long-lasting Graves disease. Broader study findings: What was studied was peripheral blood only, and not thyroid tissue. Owing to a sample size that was small, accuracy may have been reduced. Preferential use of TRBV28, TRBJ1-2 and TRBJ2-5 was seen in persistent disease. Persistent Graves' patients showed less TCR diversity than newly diagnosed patients showed.

Stated time point: persistent/refractory GD, antithyroid drugs over 5 years with positive TRAb. RNA isolated from PBMCs was used to make the TCR library. Deletions cut 6 bases from V and 2 bases from J, with 9 bases between. Germline assignment: CDR1 KGHDR and CDR2 SFDVKD. The CDR3 covers 13 residues. There are a few counts of this clonotype. What it recognizes is unknown. Library construction for TCR beta used iRepertoire HTBI primers and Arm-PCR of CDR3 regions. TCRdb independently ran MiXCR on the multiplex PCR reads; one entry per CDR3 protein. The table has 350,000 to 500,000 distinct CDR3 sequences, roughly a fifth seen once.

This chain links TRBV24-1 with TRBJ1-2, with D unclear. The clonotype was recovered from a female donor with Graves disease. This sample comprised peripheral blood mononuclear cells (PBMCs), obtained when the disease was refractory, from a patient treated with antithyroid drugs. CDR3 in amino acids: CATSKGSNYGYTF. CDR3 nucleotide sequence: TGTGCCACCAGTAAGGGATCGAACTATGGCTACACCTTC.